This T cell receptor (beta chain) comes out of a study of cytomegalovirus exposure and HLA in healthy donors (dated by TCRdb to the late 2010s). Regarding the complete study: An earlier analysis of under 600 of the donors reported about 250 Gb of sequence data and around 110 million unique TCR beta sequences from 150 million to 200 million T cells. An early release covering roughly 600 HLA-typed donors comprised approximately 300 gigabases of sequencing data and around 80 million unique TCR sequences. Of the approximately 400 genotyped donors, approximately 80% fell in the genetic ancestry cluster associated with self-reported Caucasian donors. The study aimed to test whether cataloging public T cell receptors could reveal signatures of past pathogen exposure. Using immunosequencing, the study profiled T cell repertoires from 640 or so subjects and related those repertoires to cytomegalovirus serostatus. In addition to the first cohort of 666 subjects, a separate validation cohort of 130 or so different subjects was used. The study combined high-throughput TCR immunosequencing, statistical association of individual TCRs with disease status, and machine learning to predict cytomegalovirus infection status. A later analysis re-analyzed previously published TCR beta repertoires from roughly 630 donors and added high-resolution HLA genotyping to study TCR occurrence patterns. Rather than using new phenotypic data, the later analysis identified candidate immune exposures from TCR beta sequences and from how often those sequences occurred across donors. In an earlier analysis of several hundred of the donors, high-throughput TCR beta sequencing was used to judge whether each TCR beta V gene segment behaved as functional or pseudogenic. Alongside the repertoire data, information on donor age, sex, ethnicity and CMV serostatus was compiled. Genome-wide SNP genotypes for about three fifths of the roughly 670 donors were used in a later genetic analysis, which treated that subset as a discovery cohort. Every repertoire in the discovery cohort had been generated on one and the same sequencing platform. HLA typing included class I and class II loci at four-digit resolution. The number of donors typed differed by locus, with about 629-630 for A, B, C, DRB1 and DQB1, roughly 520 for DQA1, some 570 for DPA1, and some 470 for DPB1. A handful of DR-DQ haplotypes were handled as single units for association and clustering because linkage in the cohort was strong. On average, around 240,000 unique TCR beta nucleotide sequences were sequenced per donor among about 400 genotyped donors of the cohort, with roughly 18% of those sequences being non-productive. What the research found in general, with its limitations: In a later genetic analysis, fewer N-insertions in productive TCRs were reported among donors in an Asian-associated ancestry cluster than the roughly 640-donor mean. It was suggested by the authors that the approach could potentially be generalized to other disease states and immunological phenotypes. A later analysis reported that several top co-occurrence clusters appeared linked to parvovirus B19, influenza, CMV and Epstein-Barr virus. The sequencing pipeline was judged likely to have produced a cluster of highly shared sequence variants as a technical artifact. The presence/absence analyses assumed that sequencing depth was roughly uniform across donors, and that assumption may not be true. The study gave a list of about 150 TCR beta chains associated with cytomegalovirus. In a later analysis, TCR association rates were found to vary across HLA loci, with the most associated TCRs seen for DRB1 alleles and the fewest for HLA-C alleles. Because the 87-base-pair reads could not distinguish some IMGT-functional V segments, including TRBV6-2 and TRBV6-3, those segments were excluded. An earlier analysis of roughly 570 of the donors showed that most TCR beta V segments appeared in productive rearrangements either about 90% or about 30% of the time, which broadly matched IMGT annotations. Across donors, most TCR sequences were observed very rarely, whereas some public TCRs were present in many individuals. Correlated functional status among segregating V segments might reflect linkage disequilibrium, but an unknown experimental factor could not be ruled out. When HLA alleles, especially DR and DQ, strongly co-occurred, attributing TCR associations to individual alleles was difficult. According to a later analysis, most CMV-associated TCR beta chains appeared to be HLA-restricted, and the HLA associations seemed to be driven largely by CMV exposure. This cohort had only TCR beta chains sequenced, and the lack of alpha or paired-chain data limited which features could be detected. A later genetic analysis associated a missense DCLRE1C variant with V-gene and J-gene trimming of TCR beta chains, and an independent cohort replicated the association. Three of the identified cytomegalovirus-associated TCR beta chains were confirmed in vitro to be specific for cytomegalovirus antigens. Because counts were too low, seventeen rarely observed V segments, including chromosome 9 orphons, were excluded from the earlier analysis of several hundred of the donors. For the cohort, immune exposure information was limited to CMV serostatus. In a later analysis, HLA-associated TCR beta chains showed more clonal expansion and lower generation probabilities than non-associated chains that were equally common. In both the original and validation cohorts, the classifier was reported to diagnose cytomegalovirus status with high specificity and sensitivity. A later analysis associated about 18,000 TCR beta sequences with specific HLA alleles at a false discovery rate of 0.05. Because some donors lacked HLA typing at each locus, the association tests relied only on the typed subset. A further reported finding was that TCR beta sequences accurately predicted the HLA-A and HLA-B alleles for most subjects in the first cohort.

The cohort was made up of about 610 healthy bone marrow donors. Cohort members were all nominally healthy when sampled, although unrecorded immune exposures were likely present. The donor tested CMV seronegative and was one of the 352 seronegative cohort members. Each donor provided a peripheral blood sample, and peripheral blood mononuclear cells were used for TCR beta sequencing. Genomic DNA was extracted from the blood cell samples with the Qiagen DNeasy Blood Extraction Kit. Taken from the germline V gene, the CDR1 and CDR2 loops are LGHNT and FRNRAP. V and J are trimmed by 6 bases and 2 bases, and the gene matches miss 0 bases of the junction. Including the terminal cysteine and phenylalanine, the CDR3 comprises 13 residues. Only the CDR3 portion is preserved as DNA: 39 bases, with reading frame beginning at the first base. The library was produced with the immunoSEQ multiplex PCR assay. The multiplex PCR relied on a mix of 60 forward primers for TCR Vbeta segments and 13 reverse primers for TCR Jbeta segments. A multiplex PCR assay on genomic DNA amplified the CDR3 region of rearranged TCR beta genes. The amplified TCR beta libraries were sequenced on the Illumina HiSeq System as 87-base-pair reads. In the source study's methods: A later analysis tallied 70 million to 100 million unique TCR beta chains across the 666 repertoires, and roughly 11 million of those chains were shared by two or more donors. A nearest-neighbor algorithm error-corrected the raw reads and collapsed the reads into unique sequences, merging closely related sequences to remove PCR and sequencing errors. V, D and J gene segments were assigned by aligning CDR3 sequences to IMGT reference sequences. For a sequence to be retained, a match of at least six nucleotides was required to both a V gene segment and a J gene segment. Rearrangements were called productive when the CDR3 lacked stop codons and stayed in frame with V and J; all others were non-productive. Following IMGT convention, CDR3 was defined as the stretch from the second conserved V-encoded cysteine up to the conserved J-encoded phenylalanine. Sequences without an unambiguous match to a single V gene segment were excluded from the earlier analysis of several hundred of the donors. An earlier analysis of about 600 of the donors called V segments functional above 56.7% productive rearrangements and segregating when the between-donor standard deviation exceeded 5%. To diagnose cytomegalovirus status from the catalog of TCR beta chain sequences, a statistical classification framework was built. V and J gene assignment, in a later analysis, came from comparing TCR nucleotide sequences with IMGT/GENE-DB human TR gene sequences. In a later analysis, CDR3 sequences and most-parsimonious VDJ recombination scenarios were assigned using the TCRdist pipeline. A later analysis defined each TCR beta chain by its CDR3 amino acid sequence plus V-gene family, and excluded reads lacking a unique V-gene family. In a later analysis, approximately 590 highly shared, low-generation-probability nucleotide sequences were removed to address suspected cross-contamination and a sequencing artifact. In a later analysis, a clonal expansion index for each public chain was calculated from normalized within-repertoire ranks of inferred template counts. In a later analysis, generation probabilities were computed using a VDJ recombination model fitted to out-of-frame rearrangements, and the results were checked against IGoR. In a later analysis, hypergeometric tests were used to score TCR-TCR, TCR-HLA and TCR-CMV co-occurrence, with a repertoire-size bias correction applied to TCR pairs. A later analysis estimated false discovery rates by permuting HLA or CMV assignments 20 times. In a later analysis, co-occurring TCRs were grouped using DBSCAN, and TCRdist sequence similarity was added for clustering within HLA-allele-positive subsets. Repertoires with fewer than 30,000 or more than 120,000 public chains, plus five repertoires with anomalous nucleotide sharing, were excluded from co-occurrence clustering. In its TCRdb copy, this immuneACCESS table keeps in-frame sequences only and misses some clones. Where compared with another copy, unresolved V genes explain less than half of these, and the others have no known cause. From that table come the V and J calls and clone size; the DNA was used to work out D and trimming. In this sample the table shows approximately 110,000 clones, roughly 80% of which occur a single time. The leading ten clones occupy approximately 4.1% of the sample.

About this clone itself: There is no known antigen for this receptor. Base qualities are not recorded, but no much larger clone differs from it by a single base.

The clonotype comes from a woman between 40 and 55 years old in good health and CMV-seronegative. Sequenced material: PBMCs. The rearranged chain carries TRBV12-5 and TRBJ2-5, with TRBD2 identical over 10 junction bases. For the CDR3, the sequence is CASGTSGQETQYF. The DNA reads TGTGCTAGTGGGACTAGCGGGCAAGAGACCCAGTACTTC.